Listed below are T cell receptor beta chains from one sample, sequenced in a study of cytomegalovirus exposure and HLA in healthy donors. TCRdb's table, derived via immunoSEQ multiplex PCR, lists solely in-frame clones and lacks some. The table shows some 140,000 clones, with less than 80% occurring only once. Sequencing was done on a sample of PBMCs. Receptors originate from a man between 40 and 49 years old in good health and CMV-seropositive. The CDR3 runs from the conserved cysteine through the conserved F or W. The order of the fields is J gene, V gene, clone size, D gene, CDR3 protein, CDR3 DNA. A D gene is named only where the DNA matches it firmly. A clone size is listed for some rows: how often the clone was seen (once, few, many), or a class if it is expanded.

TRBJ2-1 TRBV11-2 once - CASSSILLGSYNEQFF TGTGCCAGCAGTTCCATCCTCCTAGGTTCCTACAATGAGCAGTTCTTC
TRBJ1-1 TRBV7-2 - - CASSLQQGTEAFF TGTGCCAGCAGCTTACAACAGGGCACTGAAGCTTTCTTT
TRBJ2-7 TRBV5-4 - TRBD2 CASSLGGGASSYEQYF TGTGCCAGCAGCTTGGGGGGAGGGGCGAGCTCCTACGAGCAGTACTTC
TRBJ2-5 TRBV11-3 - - CASSRNRHQETQYF TGTGCCAGCAGCCGAAACAGGCACCAAGAGACCCAGTACTTC
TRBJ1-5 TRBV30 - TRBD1 CAWSVGTGNQPQHF TGTGCCTGGAGTGTAGGGACAGGGAATCAGCCCCAGCATTTT
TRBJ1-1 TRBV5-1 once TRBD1 CASSSGTGDLMNTEAFF TGCGCCAGCAGCTCCGGGACAGGGGATCTCATGAACACTGAAGCTTTCTTT
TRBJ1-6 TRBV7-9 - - CASSPEGDSPLHF TGTGCCAGCAGCCCCGAGGGGGATTCACCCCTCCACTTT
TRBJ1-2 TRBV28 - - CASSGGAEEYGYTF TGTGCCAGCTCGGGGGGGGCGGAAGAATATGGCTACACCTTC
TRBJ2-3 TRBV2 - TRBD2 CASIPRGLAGTNTQYF TGTGCCAGCATCCCTAGGGGGCTAGCGGGAACAAATACGCAGTATTTT
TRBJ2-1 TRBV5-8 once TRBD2 CASPVRKFRLAGDHEQFF TGTGCCAGCCCAGTCCGAAAATTTAGACTAGCGGGAGATCATGAGCAGTTCTTC
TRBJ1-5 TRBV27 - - CASSLQGYQPQHF TGTGCCAGCAGTTTACAGGGATATCAGCCCCAGCATTTT
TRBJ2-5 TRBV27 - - CASGTFSSETQYF TGTGCCAGCGGGACATTTTCATCAGAGACCCAGTACTTC
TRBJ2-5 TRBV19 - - CASSIDARTQETQYF TGTGCCAGTAGTATAGATGCGAGGACTCAAGAGACCCAGTACTTC
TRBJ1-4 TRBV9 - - CASSVGLGGEKLFF TGTGCCAGCAGCGTCGGCCTGGGGGGTGAAAAACTGTTTTTT
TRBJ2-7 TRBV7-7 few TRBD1 CASSTGQGARYEQYF TGTGCCAGCAGCACAGGACAGGGCGCAAGGTACGAGCAGTACTTC
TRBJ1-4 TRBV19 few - CASSPRVGEKLFF TGTGCCAGTAGTCCCAGGGTTGGAGAAAAACTGTTTTTT
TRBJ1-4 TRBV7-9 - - CASSLQGNEKLFF TGTGCCAGCAGCTTACAGGGAAACGAAAAACTGTTTTTT
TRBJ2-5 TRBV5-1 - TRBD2 CASSLVLAGEETQYF TGCGCCAGCAGCTTGGTACTAGCGGGAGAAGAGACCCAGTACTTC
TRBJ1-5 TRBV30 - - CASAPSENQPQHF TGTGCCAGCGCTCCTAGTGAGAATCAGCCCCAGCATTTT
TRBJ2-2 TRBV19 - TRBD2 CASMREWGGELFF TGTGCCAGTATGCGGGAGTGGGGCGGGGAGCTGTTTTTT
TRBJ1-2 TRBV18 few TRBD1 CASSGTGDGYTF TGTGCCAGCTCGGGGACAGGGGACGGCTACACCTTC
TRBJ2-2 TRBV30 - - CAWSRLAQTGELFF TGTGCCTGGAGTAGGCTAGCTCAGACCGGGGAGCTGTTTTTT
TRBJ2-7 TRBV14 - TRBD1 CASRKTGGSARSYEQYF TGTGCCAGCAGGAAGACAGGGGGCTCCGCACGCTCCTACGAGCAGTACTTC
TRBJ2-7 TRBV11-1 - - CASSFLIGQNYEQYF TGTGCCAGCAGCTTCCTGATCGGACAGAACTACGAGCAGTACTTC
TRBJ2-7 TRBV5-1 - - CASSPRQGNSYEQYF TGCGCCAGCAGCCCTAGGCAGGGAAACTCCTACGAGCAGTACTTC
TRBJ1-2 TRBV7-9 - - CSSSAFGGGYTF TGTTCCAGCAGCGCATTCGGAGGAGGCTACACCTTC
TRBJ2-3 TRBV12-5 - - CASGTNRGGWADTQYF TGTGCTAGTGGGACCAACCGGGGTGGCTGGGCAGATACGCAGTATTTT
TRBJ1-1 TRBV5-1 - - CASSFQGQSTEAFF TGCGCCAGCAGCTTCCAGGGGCAGTCCACTGAAGCTTTCTTT